What follows are 18 T cell receptor beta chains derived from one specimen sequenced in a study of beta chain features in type 1 diabetes (dated by TCRdb to between 2017 and 2018). Library generation was performed with the immunoSEQ multiplex PCR assay. All of the isolated RNA was reverse transcribed with the High Capacity cDNA Reverse Transcription Kit, so expressed TCRB transcripts were sequenced. TCRdb carries this immuneACCESS record with in-frame sequences only. Its versions omit some clonotypes, under half of them owing to an unresolved V gene in the studies checked, with the rest unexplained. The sample data list approximately 340,000 clones, and about 15% of these were observed just once. The top ten clones comprise approximately 0.019% of the sample. What was sequenced was naive CD4+ T cells from blood. Sample cell subset or site, as interpreted from the label and publication: true naive CD4+ T cells. The origin of the receptors is a woman under 30 in good health.

The gene calls are TRBV29-1 and TRBJ1-1, with TRBD1 matching 11 bases. The CDR3 contains 14 residues. J lost 6 bases, V lost 5 bases, and 8 bases had no gene match. CDR1 is SQVTM, CDR2 ANQGSEA, per germline. The DNA for the CDR3 is TGCAGCGTTCAACCGGGACAGGGGGGCGCTGAAGCTTTCTTT. Translation: CSVQPGQGGAEAFF. Full variable domain (remainder filled in from reference TRBV29-1 and TRBJ1-1): SAVISQKPSRDICQRGTSLTIQCQVDSQVTMMFWYRQQPGQSLTLIATANQGSEATYESGFVIDKFPISRPNLTFSTLTVSNMSPEDSSIYLCSVQPGQGGAEAFFGQGTRLTVV.

The J gene is TRBJ2-1, the V gene TRBV5-1, with TRBD2 matching over 8 bases. Germline V gene data show CDR1 as SGHRS and CDR2 as YFSETQ. The V and J ends lost 2 bases and 9 bases, in that order; junction bases with no gene match: 10. CDR3 length equals 15 residues. As DNA, the CDR3 is TGCGCCAGCAGCTTAGCGAGCGGGAGTTCAATTGAGCAGTTCTTC. Protein sequence: CASSLASGSSIEQFF.

The chain couples TRBV28 to TRBJ2-1; 7 bases map to TRBD2. The CDR3 length is 15 residues. Germline values: CDR1 MDHEN, CDR2 SYDVKM. The J segment lost 10 bases and the V segment lost 4 bases, leaving 13 bases of the junction unmatched. This chain's CDR3 is CASSSTSPHRWEQFF. The CDR3 DNA reads as TGTGCCAGCAGTTCGACTAGCCCCCACCGATGGGAGCAGTTCTTC.

In its sample, this clone was seen a few times. The J gene is TRBJ1-5, the V gene TRBV29-1; D is undetermined. The CDR3 covers 13 residues. Trimming removed 5 bases at V and 7 bases at J, with 15 bases between. Germline CDR1 SQVTM, CDR2 ANQGSEA. The CDR3 here is CSVRIYLGQPQHF. In DNA form, the CDR3 reads TGCAGCGTTCGGATTTATCTCGGGCAGCCCCAGCATTTT.

The CDR3 bases are TGCGCCAGCAGCTTGGTTAGCGAGCAGTACTTC. Translating gives CASSLVSEQYF. The chain joins TRBV5-1 to TRBJ2-7; no clear D. The V gene lost 0 bases and the J gene lost 6 bases, with 4 bases spanning the gap. Germline CDR1 SGHRS, CDR2 YFSETQ. The CDR3 has 11 amino acids.

This clone occurred a few times. V and J are TRBV18 and TRBJ2-5; maybe TRBD1 (5 bases). Trimming left V 2 bases short and J 1 base short, with 11 bases between. The CDR3 spans 15 residues. CDR1 KGHSH and CDR2 LQKENI come from the germline V gene. The CDR3 nucleotides read TGTGCCAGCTCACCAAGCTGGGGCCGCCAAGAGACCCAGTACTTC. Its protein is CASSPSWGRQETQYF.

A few counts support this clone. The genes are TRBV7-7 and TRBJ2-7, with D uncertain. Looked up from germline, CDR1 is SSHAT and CDR2 is FNYEAQ (reference sequence). V lost 5 bases to trimming and J lost 2 bases, with 22 bases between them. The CDR3 covers 17 residues. DNA for the CDR3: TGTGCCAGCAGCCCCTTTCTCGCTACGGGTCTGGCCTACGAGCAGTACTTC. Protein: CASSPFLATGLAYEQYF.

This clone was observed a few times. The chain is built from TRBV19 and TRBJ2-1, with 7 bases identical to TRBD2. Germline CDR1 is LNHDA and CDR2 is SQIVND (reference sequence). The J segment lost 2 bases and the V segment lost 3 bases, leaving 4 bases of the junction unmatched. The CDR3 extends over 15 amino acids. This chain's CDR3 is CASSIGGSTYNEQFF. The CDR3 DNA sequence: TGTGCCAGTAGTATTGGCGGGAGCACCTACAATGAGCAGTTCTTC.

In this sample, this clone turned up a few times. This rearrangement joins TRBV9 to TRBJ1-1, with 8 bases fitting TRBD1. With 3 bases clipped from V and 5 bases from J, the junction kept 6 bases outside the gene matches. CDR1 is SGDLS and CDR2 is YYNGEE in the germline V gene. The CDR3 is 14 residues long. In DNA, the CDR3 is TGTGCCAGCAGCGCCCAGGGGGCTAGAACTGAAGCTTTCTTT. Residues: CASSAQGARTEAFF.

The chain recombines TRBV11-3 with TRBJ2-1, with 7 bases matching TRBD2. This CDR3 comprises 16 residues. Germline loops: CDR1 SGHNT, CDR2 YENEEA. With 1 base clipped from V and 7 bases from J, the junction kept 10 bases outside the gene matches. CDR3 amino acids: CASSLGSRAGRNEQFF. Written as DNA, the CDR3 is TGTGCCAGCAGCTTAGGGAGCCGAGCGGGAAGGAATGAGCAGTTCTTC.

This clone was seen more than once but under ten times. V gene TRBV2 combines with J gene TRBJ2-7, with 10 bases lining up with TRBD1. CDR3 size: 15 residues. Germline V gene sequence: CDR1 SNHLY, CDR2 FYNNEI. Trimming at V came to 5 bases and at J to 1 base, leaving 5 bases not matched to a gene. The CDR3 here is CASSTGTGASYEQYF. CDR3 in DNA: TGTGCCAGCAGTACCGGGACAGGGGCTTCCTACGAGCAGTACTTC.

This clone was recorded a few times. The rearrangement uses TRBV28 and TRBJ2-7; D is uncertain. V was clipped by 4 bases and J by 2 bases, with 12 bases between them. CDR1 and CDR2 from the germline V gene are MDHEN and SYDVKM. CDR3 length equals 14 residues. CDR3 protein: CASSSHRKTYEQYF. The DNA for the CDR3 is TGTGCCAGCAGTTCCCACAGAAAAACCTACGAGCAGTACTTC.

The chain uses TRBV9 and TRBJ2-1; D is unclear. This CDR3 is built from 14 residues. CDR1 is SGDLS, CDR2 YYNGEE, per germline. Trimming pared 0 bases from V and 4 bases from J, leaving 8 bases between. The CDR3 DNA follows: TGTGCCAGCAGCGTAGGTCCAGAATACAATGAGCAGTTCTTC. This codes for CASSVGPEYNEQFF.

Only a few counts were recorded for this clone. The chain is built from TRBV6-5 and TRBJ2-7; possibly TRBD2 for D (6 bases). V lost 0 bases, J lost 3 bases, and 12 bases lay in between. The CDR3 extends over 15 amino acids. Germline loops: CDR1 MNHEY, CDR2 SVGAGI. The CDR3 region has the DNA TGTGCCAGCAGTTACTCCCCGCTGGGACTCTACGAGCAGTACTTC. Translating it yields CASSYSPLGLYEQYF.

J is TRBJ2-6 and V is TRBV28; D call uncertain. The CDR3 spans 12 residues. V gave up 6 bases and J gave up 12 bases, with 12 bases separating them. Germline CDR1 is MDHEN and CDR2 is SYDVKM. CDR3: CASSQPKAVLTF. CDR3 sequence (DNA): TGTGCCAGCAGCCAACCGAAAGCCGTCCTGACTTTC.

This clone was seen more than once but under ten times. The chain uses TRBV4-2 and TRBJ1-1; possible D gene TRBD1, 6 bases. Germline values: CDR1 LGHNA, CDR2 YNFKEQ. The CDR3 is made up of 14 amino acids. Trimming removed 3 bases at V and 7 bases at J, with 15 bases between. CDR3 in amino acids: CASSQQGWTVEAFF. The CDR3 DNA is TGTGCCAGCAGCCAGCAGGGGTGGACCGTTGAAGCTTTCTTT.

The chain recombines TRBV28 with TRBJ2-7, with TRBD1 identical over 9 bases. This CDR3 region has 14 residues. V was pared by 5 bases and J by 7 bases, with 9 bases of the junction left unmatched. Germline loops: CDR1 MDHEN, CDR2 SYDVKM. The CDR3 is CASSTGTGLEEQYF. The CDR3 DNA is TGTGCCAGCAGTACCGGGACAGGGCTTGAAGAGCAGTACTTC.

The chain carries TRBV28 and TRBJ1-1; 8 nucleotides match TRBD1. CDR3 length: 14 residues. V dropped 2 bases and J dropped 9; count of bases not matched to a gene: 8. CDR1 is MDHEN and CDR2 is SYDVKM in the germline V gene. As DNA, the CDR3 is TGTGCCAGCAGTTTACCGGACAGGGTGGTACAAGCTTTCTTT. This sequence encodes CASSLPDRVVQAFF.